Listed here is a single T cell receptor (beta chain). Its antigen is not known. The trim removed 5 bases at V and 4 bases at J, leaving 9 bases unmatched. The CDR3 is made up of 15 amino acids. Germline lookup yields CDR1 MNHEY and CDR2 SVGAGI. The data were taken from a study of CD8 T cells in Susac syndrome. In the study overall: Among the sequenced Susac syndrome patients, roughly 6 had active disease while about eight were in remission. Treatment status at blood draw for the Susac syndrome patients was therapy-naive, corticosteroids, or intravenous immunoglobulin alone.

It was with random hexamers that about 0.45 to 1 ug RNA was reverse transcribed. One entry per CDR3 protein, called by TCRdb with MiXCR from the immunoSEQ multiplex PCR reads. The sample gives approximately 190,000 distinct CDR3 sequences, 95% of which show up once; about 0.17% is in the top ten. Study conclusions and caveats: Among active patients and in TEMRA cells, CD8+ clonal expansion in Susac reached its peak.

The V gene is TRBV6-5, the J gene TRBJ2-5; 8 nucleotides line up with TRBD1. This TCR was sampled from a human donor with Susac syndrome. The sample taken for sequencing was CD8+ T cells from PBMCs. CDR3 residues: CASSQQGQVGETQYF. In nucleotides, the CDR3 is TGTGCCAGCAGTCAGCAGGGACAGGTTGGAGAGACCCAGTACTTC.